This section outlines one TCR beta chain sequence together with its context. V lost 3 bases and J lost 0, with 9 bases in between. This CDR3 has 15 amino acids. Germline V gene data show CDR1 as LNHDA and CDR2 as SQIVND (reference sequence). As to treatment: preoperative locoregional IRX-2 cytokine immunotherapy. This entry comes from a study of preoperative IRX-2 immunotherapy in early breast cancer. Clones were read by immunoSEQ multiplex PCR, and TCRdb kept only the in-frame ones, dropping some. The sample holds roughly 43,000 clones; about 95% are singletons and the top ten take over 1.5%. The chain recombines TRBV19 with TRBJ2-1; D possibly corresponds to TRBD1 (6 bases). Sequenced material: tumor tissue, taken after IRX-2 immunotherapy. The source of this sequence is a human donor with breast cancer. For the CDR3, the DNA is TGTGCCAGTAGTATTTCAGGGGTCTCCTACAATGAGCAGTTCTTC. Translating gives CASSISGVSYNEQFF. Complete variable domain (other parts from reference TRBV19 and TRBJ2-1): DGGITQSPKYLFRKEGQNVTLSCEQNLNHDAMYWYRQDPGQGLRLIYYSQIVNDFQKGDIAEGYSVSREKKESFPLTVTSAQKNPTAFYLCASSISGVSYNEQFFGPGTRLTVL.